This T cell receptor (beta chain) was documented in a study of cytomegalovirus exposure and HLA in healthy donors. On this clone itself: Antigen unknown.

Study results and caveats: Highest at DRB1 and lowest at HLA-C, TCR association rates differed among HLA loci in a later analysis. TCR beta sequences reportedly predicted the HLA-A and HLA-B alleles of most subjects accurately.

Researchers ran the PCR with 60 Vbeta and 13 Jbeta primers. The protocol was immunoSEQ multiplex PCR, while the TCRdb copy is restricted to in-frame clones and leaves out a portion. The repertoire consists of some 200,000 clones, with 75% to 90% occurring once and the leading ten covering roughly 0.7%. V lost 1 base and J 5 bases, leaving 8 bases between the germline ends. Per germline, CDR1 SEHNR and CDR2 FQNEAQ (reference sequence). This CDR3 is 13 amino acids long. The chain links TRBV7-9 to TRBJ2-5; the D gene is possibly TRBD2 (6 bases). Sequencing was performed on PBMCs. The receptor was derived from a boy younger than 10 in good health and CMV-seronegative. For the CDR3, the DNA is TGTGCCAGCAGCTTAGGCGGGATGGAGACCCAGTACTTC. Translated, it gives CASSLGGMETQYF.